This T cell receptor beta chain was identified during a study of CD4+ T cells in melanoma. Study-level points and caveats: Diverse differentiation states were reported for melanoma neoantigen-specific CD4+ T cells. A reported correlation linked neoantigen-specific CD4+ T cells to CD8+, macrophage and B cell function.

Germline V CDR1 and CDR2: KGHSH, LQKENI. This CDR3 is built from 14 residues. Between the trimmed V and J ends, which lost 10 bases and 8 bases, there was a span of 20 bases. With respect to this clone: What it recognizes is unknown.

Clones were read by immunoSEQ multiplex PCR, and TCRdb kept only the in-frame ones, dropping some. The table has some 150,000 clones, about nine tenths seen once; the top ten hold 1.5%. The receptor comes from a human donor with melanoma. The chain links TRBV18 to TRBJ1-4; perhaps TRBD1 as D (5 bases). The DNA of the CDR3 is TGTGCCACCGCCATCCAAGGGGCAGGGGAAAAACTGTTTTTT. Protein: CATAIQGAGEKLFF. The full variable domain, rest sourced from reference TRBV18 and TRBJ1-4, is NAGVMQNPRHLVRRRGQEARLRCSPMKGHSHVYWYRQLPEEGLKFMVYLQKENIIDESGMPKERFSAEFPKEGPSILRIQQVVRGDSAAYFCATAIQGAGEKLFFGSGTQLSVL.